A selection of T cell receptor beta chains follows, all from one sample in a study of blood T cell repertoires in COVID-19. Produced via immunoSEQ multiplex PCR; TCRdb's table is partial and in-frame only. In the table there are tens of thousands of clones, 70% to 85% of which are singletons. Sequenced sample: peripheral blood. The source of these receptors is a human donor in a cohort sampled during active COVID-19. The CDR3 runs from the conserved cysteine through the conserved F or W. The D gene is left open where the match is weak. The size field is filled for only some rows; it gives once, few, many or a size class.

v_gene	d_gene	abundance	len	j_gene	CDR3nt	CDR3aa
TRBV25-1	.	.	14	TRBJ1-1	TGTGCCAGCAGTGATTGGGGGGGGCTTACTGAAGCTTTCTTT	CASSDWGGLTEAFF
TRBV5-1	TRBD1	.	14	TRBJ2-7	TGCGCCAGCAGCCTTGGACAGGGGGGCGACGAGCAGTACTTC	CASSLGQGGDEQYF
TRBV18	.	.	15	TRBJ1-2	TGTGCCAGCTCACCCAACCAGGATCCCTTGTATGGCTACACCTTC	CASSPNQDPLYGYTF
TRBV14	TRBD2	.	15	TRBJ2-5	TGTGCCAGCAGTAGGTTAGCGGGAGGATCAGAGACCCAGTACTTC	CASSRLAGGSETQYF
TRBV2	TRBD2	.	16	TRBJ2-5	TGTGCCAGCAGCCTAACTAGCGGGAGGGGCCAAGAGACCCAGTACTTC	CASSLTSGRGQETQYF
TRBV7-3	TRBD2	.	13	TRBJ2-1	TGTGCCAGCAGCCCGGAGCGGGAGCATGAGCAGTTCTTC	CASSPEREHEQFF
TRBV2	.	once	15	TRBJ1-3	TGTGCCAGCAGTGAAGCGCCCGGGGGGGGAAACACCATATATTTT	CASSEAPGGGNTIYF
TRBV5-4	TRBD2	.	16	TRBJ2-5	TGTGCCAGCAGCTTTACTAGCGGGAGGGCCGGGGAGACCCAGTACTTC	CASSFTSGRAGETQYF
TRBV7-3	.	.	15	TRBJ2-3	TGTGCCAGCAGCCCCCGCGGGGAGCTCACAGATACGCAGTATTTT	CASSPRGELTDTQYF
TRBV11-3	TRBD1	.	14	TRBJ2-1	TGTGCCAGCAGCTTGGACAGGGTAGACAATGAGCAGTTCTTC	CASSLDRVDNEQFF
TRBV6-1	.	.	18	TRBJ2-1	TGTGCCAGCAGTGAACCCGCAATCGGGGGAGCTCGGGGCAATGAGCAGTTCTTC	CASSEPAIGGARGNEQFF
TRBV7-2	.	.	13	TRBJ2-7	TGTGCCAGCAGCGCGGACAGGAGGGCCGAGCAGTACTTC	CASSADRRAEQYF
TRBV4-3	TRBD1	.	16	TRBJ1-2	TGCGCCAGCAGCCGAGGGACAGGAGTAGCTAACTATGGCTACACCTTC	CASSRGTGVANYGYTF
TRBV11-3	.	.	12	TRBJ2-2	TGTGCCAGCAGCTTACGCAGGGATGAGCTGTTTTTT	CASSLRRDELFF
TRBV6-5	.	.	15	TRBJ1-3	TGTGCCAGCAGTTACTCAGGGGACTCTGGAAACACCATATATTTT	CASSYSGDSGNTIYF
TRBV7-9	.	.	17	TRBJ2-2	TGTGCCAGCAGCTTATCCCTGGGGCAGGGGCACACCGGGGAGCTGTTTTTT	CASSLSLGQGHTGELFF
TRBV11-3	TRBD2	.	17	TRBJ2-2	TGTGCCAGCAGCCCGGGACTAGCGGGAGCCTACACCGGGGAGCTGTTTTTT	CASSPGLAGAYTGELFF